This T cell receptor beta chain comes out of a study of T cells in Graves' hyperthyroidism and ophthalmopathy. Not enrolled were patients with uncontrolled infection, other autoimmune disease, pregnancy or lactation. It was less than 13 ml of fresh peripheral blood that supplied the PBMCs. Findings and caveats of the study: Most thyroid clonotypes with frequency above 0.001 were detected in blood.

The investigators amplified TCR beta CDR3 regions from RNA transcripts. RT-PCR in the first round (using the HTBI primer set) targeted the TCR CDR3. Via MiXCR, TCRdb re-called the multiplex PCR reads, giving one row per CDR3 protein. Among hundreds of thousands of distinct CDR3 sequences, about 15% were seen once, and the ten largest hold roughly 13%. The germline CDR1 and CDR2 sequences are KGHSH and LQKENI. V gave up 6 bases and J gave up 4 bases, with 9 bases separating them. The CDR3 extends over 12 amino acids. This clonotype was detected many times. Its antigen is currently unknown. The chain combines TRBV18 with TRBJ1-2; D not resolved. The sequenced sample consisted of blood. The sequence was collected from a man aged 18 to 29 with Graves' ophthalmopathy. The CDR3 DNA follows: TGTGCCAGCTCGGTCAGAACCTATGGCTACACCTTC. Translating gives CASSVRTYGYTF.